The entry below gives a single T cell receptor (beta chain) sequence along with its context. The target antigen is unknown. The sample belongs to a study of shared clonotypes between healthy human individuals. Looking at the study overall: Donor ages ranged 18 to 49 years: two women, a few men.

Study outcomes and limitations: Few donors limited the genetic and exposure-history diversity represented.

At a deep level, the assay was run. In the source study's methods: ImmunoSEQ supplied junction-only sequences lacking quality scores, so filtering was different. Libraries were prepared by immunoSEQ multiplex PCR; TCRdb keeps only in-frame clonotypes and omits some of them. V and J calls and clone size follow that table, whereas D and trimming were derived from the DNA. Here the sample spans approximately 1,000,000 clones, roughly 74% being singletons. This CDR3 is built from 13 residues. The germline gives CDR1 SQVTM, CDR2 ANQGSEA. With V trimmed by 5 bases and J by 3 bases, 5 bases remained unmatched.

V is TRBV29-1 and J is TRBJ1-1; 8 nucleotides line up with TRBD1. The sample consisted of memory CD4+ T cells from PBMCs. Subset denoted: CD45RA-negative fraction. The sequence was obtained from a man aged 18 to 29 in good health. Some clones in this sample may be carry-over from other donors' samples. In nucleotides, the CDR3 is TGCAGCGTTAGGACAGGGATTTACACTGAAGCTTTCTTT. Translation: CSVRTGIYTEAFF.